This T cell receptor (beta chain) was identified in a study of T cell changes during pregnancy in multiple sclerosis. This CDR3 spans 13 amino acids. CDR1 and CDR2 (germline): SQVTM, ANQGSEA. V lost 7 bases and J lost 2, with 13 bases in between. This clone was seen once. Assay used: immunoSEQ multiplex PCR; TCRdb lists only in-frame clones, some missing. The sample shows around 59,000 clones, 93% of them seen only once. The rearrangement links TRBV29-1 to TRBJ2-3; D possibly corresponds to TRBD1 (6 bases). The sequenced sample was CD8+ T cells from peripheral blood mononuclear cells, obtained in the second trimester of pregnancy. This receptor was identified in a female donor with multiple sclerosis, enrolled in a pregnancy study. CDR3 DNA sequence: TGCAGCGACGCAGGGGCCGACACAGATACGCAGTATTTT. This encodes CSDAGADTDTQYF.